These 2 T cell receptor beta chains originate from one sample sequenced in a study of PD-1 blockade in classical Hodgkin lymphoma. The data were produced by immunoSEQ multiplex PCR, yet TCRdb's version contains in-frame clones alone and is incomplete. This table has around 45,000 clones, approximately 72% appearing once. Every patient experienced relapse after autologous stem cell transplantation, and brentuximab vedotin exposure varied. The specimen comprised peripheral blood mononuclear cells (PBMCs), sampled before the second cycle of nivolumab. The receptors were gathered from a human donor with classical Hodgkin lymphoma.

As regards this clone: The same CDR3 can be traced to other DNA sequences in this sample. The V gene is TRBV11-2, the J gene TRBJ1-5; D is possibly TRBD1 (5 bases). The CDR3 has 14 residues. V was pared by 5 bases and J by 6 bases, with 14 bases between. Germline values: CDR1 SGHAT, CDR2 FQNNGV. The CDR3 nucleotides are TGTGCCAGCAGCCCCCATGGGGGGGGTCAGCCCCAGCATTTT. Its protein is CASSPHGGGQPQHF.

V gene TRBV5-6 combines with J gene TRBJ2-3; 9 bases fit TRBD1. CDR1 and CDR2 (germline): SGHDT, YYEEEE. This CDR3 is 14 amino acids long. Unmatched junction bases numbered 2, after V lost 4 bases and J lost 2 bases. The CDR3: CASSPQGATDTQYF. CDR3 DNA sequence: TGTGCCAGCAGCCCACAGGGGGCCACAGATACGCAGTATTTT.